This T cell receptor beta chain stems from a study of blood T cells in healthy people across ages (dated by TCRdb to the mid-2010s). About the study as a whole: Template switching captured roughly one uniquely barcoded TCR beta cDNA molecule per two T cells in model experiments. To avoid experimental bias, donors of different ages were distributed randomly across sequencing lanes. Donors were grouped into four age groups: young (average roughly 17 years), middle-aged (39), aged (62) and long-lived (just over 80). Using the same blood draw, the study looked at two additional independent replicas of 1 million unique cDNA reads for two donors, one aged 18 to 30 and the other aged 80 or older. Age-related changes in TCR beta repertoire diversity were measured in the study by deep sequencing normalized with unique cDNA molecular identifiers. Findings and caveats that apply to the study as a whole: The long-lived group showed more naive CD4+ T cells, fewer expanded clones and increased TCR diversity than the aged group, suggesting age selection. Because profiling used bulk unsorted PBMCs, naive and antigen-experienced compartments could not be compared conclusively. As age increased, observed TCR beta diversity per million T cells dropped in a roughly linear way, and a significant reduction was already evident by age around 41. Because donor CMV infection status was unknown, age-related changes in expanded clonotypes were potentially confounded. Total diversity estimates from one million sequenced T cells were considered lower bounds and underestimates. A strong correlation was found between observed TCR beta diversity and the percentage of naive T cells measured by flow cytometry.

Donors were under 40 systemically healthy Caucasian individuals from Russia aged about 6 to 100 years. Each donor gave roughly 9.5 milliliters of peripheral blood, collected into EDTA-treated Vacutainer tubes. Ficoll-Paque density-gradient centrifugation was used to isolate PBMCs, with at least 6.5 million per sample. Total RNA, at least 6 micrograms per sample, was extracted from PBMCs with Trizol reagent. For every donor, flow cytometry on a PBMC aliquot measured the percentage of naive CD45RAhigh/CD27high T cells. From the germline V gene (reference sequence), CDR1 is MNHEY and CDR2 is SMNVEV. V has 4 bases trimmed and J has 5 bases trimmed; junction bases matching no gene number 9. The CDR3, cysteine through phenylalanine, is 15 amino acids long. Only the CDR3 part of the read is kept: 45 bases, read in frame from the first base. In regard to this clonotype: This clone's antigen is unknown. No base qualities exist here, and no much larger clone lies one base off it.

The library was generated by 5' RACE. Instrument used: Illumina HiSeq 2500. The second PCR ran for about 6 to 12 cycles and used a J-beta primer mix along with a sample-barcoded 5' primer. A unique molecular identifier was introduced onto each TCR beta cDNA molecule by a template-switch 5' adaptor carrying 12 random nucleotides. Each sample yielded at least 2.5 million CDR3-containing paired-end reads. All of the RNA was converted into first-strand cDNA using the Mint cDNA synthesis kit, with a TRBC-specific oligonucleotide serving as the primer. After uracil-DNA glycosylase treatment, a first 18-cycle PCR used universal primers M1SS and BC2_uni_R on all cDNA. The paper's data handling went like this. For normalization, 1 million high-quality reads, each with a distinct molecular identifier, were randomly selected from each sample. Instead of being binned into consensus sequences, reads with shared molecular identifiers were discarded. MiTCR, run with a Q25 quality threshold and the strictest error-elimination algorithm, handled CDR3 identification, clonotype clustering and error correction. Lower-bound total TCR beta diversity was estimated with a nonparametric unseen species model using Euler transformation. Through fastp at Q25 and MiXCR, TCRdb rebuilt clones from the public reads, retaining in-frame beta chains. When rows share a CDR3 protein, they turn into one entry using the most common DNA and genes. The V and J calls here are based on TCRdb, not the publication. Present in this sample are 1.5 million to 2 million distinct CDR3 sequences, 49% of which were seen just once. The top ten constitute around 2.1% of the sample.

Sequencing used blood. The receptor comes from a woman in her forties in good health. The chain is encoded by TRBV27 joined to TRBJ2-3, and 7 junctional nucleotides match TRBD2. The sequenced DNA is TGTGCCAGCAGTTATGGGGGGAGGGGCGGAGATACGCAGTATTTT. The encoded protein is CASSYGGRGGDTQYF.